The 31 T cell receptor beta chains given below trace back to one sample, sequenced in a study of cytomegalovirus exposure and HLA in healthy donors. TCRdb's copy holds only in-frame clones and misses some; the assay was immunoSEQ multiplex PCR. The data show about 190,000 clones, roughly 82% seen once. The sample was PBMCs. The receptors here all came from a woman aged 18-29 years in good health and CMV-seronegative.

This chain connects TRBV6-4 to TRBJ2-1, with TRBD1 matching 9 bases. The CDR3 totals 16 residues. J was trimmed by 6 bases and V by 3 bases; bases with no gene match: 9. Germline values: CDR1 MRHNA, CDR2 SNTAGT. CDR3 protein: CASSETPGQGSNEQFF. CDR3 nucleotide sequence: TGTGCCAGCAGTGAGACACCGGGACAGGGTTCCAATGAGCAGTTCTTC.

V and J are TRBV9 and TRBJ1-1, with D possibly matching TRBD1 (5 bases). Trimming took off 0 bases at V and 6 bases at J, with 6 bases between the two ends. This CDR3 spans 12 amino acids. Germline CDR1 is SGDLS and CDR2 is YYNGEE. The CDR3 nucleotides are TGTGCCAGCAGCGTAGGGGGCGCTGAAGCTTTCTTT. Protein sequence: CASSVGGAEAFF.

The chain uses TRBV4-2 and TRBJ2-1; D is unresolved. V lost 1 base and J lost 4, with 11 bases in between. This CDR3 is built from 15 residues. The germline V gene has CDR1 LGHNA and CDR2 YNFKEQ. CDR3 sequence reads: CASSQAGFEYNEQFF. In DNA form, the CDR3 reads TGTGCCAGCAGCCAAGCAGGATTCGAATACAATGAGCAGTTCTTC.

This chain uses TRBV14 with TRBJ1-2; no clear D gene. The germline CDR1 and CDR2 sequences are SGHDN and FVKESK. This CDR3 is built from 13 residues. Trimming removed 1 base at V and 3 bases at J, with 6 bases between. As DNA, the CDR3 is TGTGCCAGCAGCCAAGTATCCGACTATGGCTACACCTTC. Translated: CASSQVSDYGYTF.

In this sample, this clone turned up once. This chain joins TRBV9 and TRBJ1-3; D gene unclear. The CDR3 is 15 residues long. The germline CDR1 and CDR2 sequences are SGDLS and YYNGEE. V gave up 4 bases and J gave up 1 base, with 12 bases separating them. CDR3 loop: CASSTPGVSGNTIYF. The CDR3 nucleotides read TGTGCCAGCAGCACCCCCGGGGTTTCTGGAAACACCATATATTTT. Combining the CDR3 with reference TRBV9 and TRBJ1-3 gives the whole variable domain DSGVTQTPKHLITATGQRVTLRCSPRSGDLSVYWYQQSLDQGLQFLIQYYNGEERAKGNILERFSAQQFPDLHSELNLSSLELGDSALYFCASSTPGVSGNTIYFGEGSWLTVV.

The chain joins TRBV4-1 to TRBJ1-2; possible D gene TRBD1, 5 bases. Germline assignment: CDR1 MGHRA and CDR2 YSYEKL. Trimming took off 0 bases at V and 1 base at J, with 15 bases between the two ends. The CDR3 is 17 amino acids. CDR3 DNA sequence: TGCGCCAGCAGCCAAGAGATTCCGGGGGGTTTTAACTATGGCTACACCTTC. Amino acids: CASSQEIPGGFNYGYTF.

This clone was observed a handful of times. The rearrangement links TRBV5-6 to TRBJ1-2; unclear D gene. Germline values: CDR1 SGHDT, CDR2 YYEEEE. This CDR3 has 13 residues. V lost 4 bases to trimming and J lost 8 bases, with 15 bases between them. CDR3 sequence (DNA): TGTGCCAGCAGCCTCCAGCGGTCCCAGGGCTACACCTTC. It codes for CASSLQRSQGYTF.

The rearrangement uses TRBV27 and TRBJ2-6, with 8 bases matching TRBD2. This CDR3 has 19 amino acids. Unmatched junction bases numbered 12, after V lost 5 bases and J lost 0 bases. Germline V gene sequence: CDR1 MNHEY, CDR2 SMNVEV (reference sequence). This chain's CDR3 is CASSVDPRLAGSGANVLTF. In nucleotides, the CDR3 is TGTGCCAGCAGTGTGGACCCCCGGCTAGCGGGCTCTGGGGCCAACGTCCTGACTTTC.

The J gene is TRBJ2-6, the V gene TRBV27; possibly TRBD1 for D (5 bases). V lost 7 bases, J lost 2 bases, and 6 bases lay in between. The CDR3 length is 13 residues. Per germline, CDR1 MNHEY and CDR2 SMNVEV (reference sequence). Here the CDR3 reads CASTTAGANVLTF. As DNA, the CDR3 is TGTGCCAGCACGACAGCTGGGGCCAACGTCCTGACTTTC.

The chain employs TRBV6-1 and TRBJ1-4, with D tentatively TRBD1 (5 bases). V was pared by 2 bases and J by 6 bases, with 13 bases between. In germline, CDR1 is MNHNS, CDR2 SASEGT. CDR3 length: 15 amino acids. The CDR3: CASSEMGGRHEKLFF. The CDR3 coding sequence is TGTGCCAGCAGTGAAATGGGGGGGAGACATGAAAAACTGTTTTTT.

The chain links TRBV27 to TRBJ2-1; D possibly corresponds to TRBD2 (6 bases). The germline V gene encodes CDR1 MNHEY and CDR2 SMNVEV (reference sequence). V was cut by 5 bases and J by 5 bases, with 13 bases left in between. The CDR3 is made up of 14 amino acids. CDR3 coding DNA: TGTGCCAGCAGTCCAAGGACTATTCACAATGAGCAGTTCTTC. Amino acid sequence: CASSPRTIHNEQFF.

The chain recombines TRBV30 with TRBJ2-7; TRBD1 might be the D (5 bases). In germline, CDR1 is GTSNPN, CDR2 SVGIG (reference sequence). The CDR3 extends over 12 amino acids. V was trimmed by 6 bases and J by 5 bases, leaving 14 bases between them. DNA for the CDR3: TGTGCCTGTACAGGACGGGTCGACGAGCAGTACTTC. Translating gives CACTGRVDEQYF.

This rearrangement joins TRBV11-2 to TRBJ2-1, with 9 positions matching TRBD1. The V gene end was trimmed by 2 bases and the J gene end by 0 bases; junction bases not matched to a gene: 8. Germline values: CDR1 SGHAT, CDR2 FQNNGV. This CDR3 is built from 18 residues. CDR3 in amino acids: CASSLPRDRVPSYNEQFF. The CDR3 region has the DNA TGTGCCAGCAGCTTACCCCGGGACAGGGTGCCCTCCTACAATGAGCAGTTCTTC.

This chain joins TRBV5-1 and TRBJ2-3; TRBD1 might be the D (6 bases). V was shortened by 0 bases and J by 2 bases, with 10 bases between the two germline ends. This CDR3 contains 15 residues. From germline, CDR1 is SGHRS and CDR2 YFSETQ. The DNA for the CDR3 is TGCGCCAGCAGCTTGGAGGACAGCACCACAGATACGCAGTATTTT. This encodes CASSLEDSTTDTQYF. The full variable domain, its missing parts supplied by reference TRBV5-1 and TRBJ2-3, is KAGVTQTPRYLIKTRGQQVTLSCSPISGHRSVSWYQQTPGQGLQFLFEYFSETQRNKGNFPGRFSGRQFSNSRSEMNVSTLELGDSALYLCASSLEDSTTDTQYFGPGTRLTVL.

V gene TRBV18 combines with J gene TRBJ1-2; 8 bases line up with TRBD1. The CDR3 totals 15 residues. The V segment lost 8 bases and the J segment 2 bases; nucleotides outside the gene matches: 10. From germline, CDR1 is KGHSH and CDR2 LQKENI. Here the CDR3 DNA reads TGTGCCAGCACCCTGACAGGGGCGACGAACTATGGCTACACCTTC. This gives the protein CASTLTGATNYGYTF.

The table lists this clone with a few counts. J is TRBJ1-2 and V is TRBV6-5; 8 bases are a match to TRBD1. The germline CDR1 and CDR2 sequences are MNHEY and SVGAGI. The CDR3 loop spans 13 amino acids. Trimming took 6 bases from V and 8 from J; bases not matched to a gene: 8. This CDR3 is CASRRGQGIGYTF. CDR3 nucleotide sequence: TGTGCCAGCAGGAGAGGACAGGGAATAGGCTACACCTTC.

V usage is TRBV30 and J usage is TRBJ1-5, with D perhaps matching TRBD1 (6 bases). CDR3 size: 13 residues. CDR1 is GTSNPN, CDR2 SVGIG, per germline (reference sequence). Trimming pared 7 bases from V and 5 bases from J, leaving 15 bases between. The CDR3 loop reads CASAGGRDQPQHF. The DNA of the CDR3 is TGTGCCTCCGCCGGGGGGCGGGATCAGCCCCAGCATTTT.

The rearrangement uses TRBV9 and TRBJ2-1; D is undetermined. Looked up from germline, CDR1 is SGDLS and CDR2 is YYNGEE. This CDR3 region has 15 residues. Trimming pared 3 bases from V and 0 bases from J, leaving 10 bases between. CDR3 loop: CASSEALSSYNEQFF. The DNA for the CDR3 is TGTGCCAGCAGCGAAGCCTTGAGCTCCTACAATGAGCAGTTCTTC. The whole variable domain, remainder taken from reference TRBV9 and TRBJ2-1, is DSGVTQTPKHLITATGQRVTLRCSPRSGDLSVYWYQQSLDQGLQFLIQYYNGEERAKGNILERFSAQQFPDLHSELNLSSLELGDSALYFCASSEALSSYNEQFFGPGTRLTVL.

J is TRBJ1-5 and V is TRBV19; D not certain. Germline assignment: CDR1 LNHDA and CDR2 SQIVND (reference sequence). The ends were cut back, 8 bases at V and 4 bases at J, with 6 bases in the middle. This CDR3 is 11 amino acids long. The CDR3 spells CASGLNQPQHF. The CDR3 DNA reads as TGTGCCAGTGGACTAAATCAGCCCCAGCATTTT.

The chain has TRBV19 and TRBJ1-2, with D possibly matching TRBD1 (5 bases). CDR1 and CDR2 (germline): LNHDA, SQIVND (reference sequence). The CDR3 is 14 residues long. V dropped 4 bases and J dropped 0 bases, with 9 bases sitting between them. CDR3 sequence: CASSTRVPNYGYTF. The CDR3 DNA reads as TGTGCCAGTAGTACCAGGGTGCCTAACTATGGCTACACCTTC.

In DNA, the CDR3 is TGTGCCATCAGTGAGCTTTTGGGACTGCCTTCCCTTAAATCCTACAATGAGCAGTTCTTC. Encoded protein: CAISELLGLPSLKSYNEQFF. The chain recombines TRBV10-3 with TRBJ2-1; D might be TRBD2 (6 bases). Germline-derived CDR1 and CDR2 are ENHRY and SYGVKD. The CDR3 consists of 20 residues. V lost 2 bases to trimming and J lost 1 base, with 24 bases between them.

V is TRBV4-1 and J is TRBJ2-3; D ambiguous. CDR3 length: 15 residues. Germline CDR1 and CDR2: MGHRA and YSYEKL. With 3 bases removed from V and 1 base from J, the gap between germline ends came to 11 bases. This CDR3 reads CASSQESRGTDTQYF. Written as DNA, the CDR3 is TGCGCCAGCAGCCAGGAAAGTCGGGGCACAGATACGCAGTATTTT.

V is TRBV5-1 and J is TRBJ2-7; TRBD1 agrees at 10 bases. The V gene's germline CDR1 is SGHRS and CDR2 YFSETQ. There are 16 residues in the CDR3. V lost 2 bases, J lost 3 bases, and 8 bases stayed unmatched. The CDR3 sequence is CASSFHLTGGLYEQYF. In nucleotides, the CDR3 is TGCGCCAGCAGCTTCCACCTGACAGGGGGCCTCTACGAGCAGTACTTC. Full variable domain (missing parts from reference TRBV5-1 and TRBJ2-7): KAGVTQTPRYLIKTRGQQVTLSCSPISGHRSVSWYQQTPGQGLQFLFEYFSETQRNKGNFPGRFSGRQFSNSRSEMNVSTLELGDSALYLCASSFHLTGGLYEQYFGPGTRLTVT.

The V and J genes are TRBV5-1 and TRBJ1-2, with 9 bases matching TRBD1. V was pared by 4 bases and J by 5 bases, with 9 bases of the junction left unmatched. From germline, CDR1 is SGHRS and CDR2 YFSETQ. The CDR3 is made up of 15 amino acids. The chain's CDR3 is CASSPGQGPGYGYTF. In nucleotides, the CDR3 is TGCGCCAGCAGCCCTGGACAGGGGCCGGGGTATGGCTACACCTTC. Full variable domain (rest looked up from reference TRBV5-1 and TRBJ1-2): KAGVTQTPRYLIKTRGQQVTLSCSPISGHRSVSWYQQTPGQGLQFLFEYFSETQRNKGNFPGRFSGRQFSNSRSEMNVSTLELGDSALYLCASSPGQGPGYGYTFGSGTRLTVV.

The CDR3: CAWSVRDTGELFF. CDR3 nucleotides: TGTGCCTGGAGTGTCCGGGACACCGGGGAGCTGTTTTTT. The V gene is TRBV30, the J gene TRBJ2-2; unclear D gene. Germline CDR1 reads GTSNPN; CDR2 reads SVGIG (reference sequence). Between the trimmed V and J ends, which lost 0 bases and 3 bases, there was a span of 5 bases. This CDR3 region has 13 residues.

The V call is TRBV5-4, the J call TRBJ1-3; D possibly corresponds to TRBD1 (5 bases). Germline values: CDR1 SGHNT, CDR2 YYREEE (reference sequence). This CDR3 comprises 16 residues. The V and J ends lost 3 bases and 2 bases respectively, with 15 bases between them. The DNA of the CDR3 is TGTGCCAGCAGCTCAGTCAGTAAGGGGACTGGAAACACCATATATTTT. Amino acid sequence: CASSSVSKGTGNTIYF.

This clone appeared once. The rearrangement uses TRBV7-9 and TRBJ2-1; D ambiguous. This CDR3 is 10 amino acids long. Deletions cut 4 bases from V and 10 bases from J, with 5 bases between. Looked up from germline, CDR1 is SEHNR and CDR2 is FQNEAQ (reference sequence). The CDR3 here is CASSSQEQFF. The CDR3 DNA sequence: TGTGCCAGCAGCTCCCAAGAGCAGTTCTTC.

The V and J genes are TRBV19 and TRBJ1-2; D is unresolved. Germline CDR1 LNHDA, CDR2 SQIVND (reference sequence). CDR3 length equals 16 residues. V was shortened by 1 base and J by 4 bases, with 16 bases between the two germline ends. The CDR3 DNA is TGTGCCAGTAGTATAGTCGCTACAGCAGTCCCCTATGGCTACACCTTC. Encoded protein: CASSIVATAVPYGYTF.

The J gene is TRBJ2-3, the V gene TRBV5-1, with a possible D match to TRBD2 (6 bases). Trimming took 5 bases from V and 4 from J, leaving 14 bases between them. Germline CDR1 reads SGHRS; CDR2 reads YFSETQ. The CDR3 covers 14 residues. Written as DNA, the CDR3 is TGCGCCAGCAGATTAGACGGCGGGGCAGATACGCAGTATTTT. It yields the protein CASRLDGGADTQYF.

This sequence joins TRBV11-2 and TRBJ2-5; D remains unclear. The germline V gene has CDR1 SGHAT and CDR2 FQNNGV. With 4 bases removed from V and 5 bases from J, the gap between germline ends came to 8 bases. The CDR3 consists of 12 residues. CDR3 in amino acids: CASSSDRETQYF. The CDR3 region has the DNA TGTGCCAGCAGCTCCGATCGGGAGACCCAGTACTTC.

The chain couples TRBV7-9 to TRBJ2-1, with 7 bases identical to TRBD2. The CDR3 has 15 residues. With 1 base clipped from V and 7 bases from J, the junction kept 7 bases outside the gene matches. The germline CDR1 and CDR2 sequences are SEHNR and FQNEAQ (reference sequence). The CDR3 DNA reads as TGTGCCAGCAGCTTAGGACAAACGGGGGGTAATGAGCAGTTCTTC. Translating gives CASSLGQTGGNEQFF. Filled out from reference TRBV7-9 and TRBJ2-1, the complete variable domain reads DTGVSQNPRHKITKRGQNVTFRCDPISEHNRLYWYRQTLGQGPEFLTYFQNEAQLEKSRLLSDRFSAERPKGSFSTLEIQRTEQGDSAMYLCASSLGQTGGNEQFFGPGTRLTVL.